This is a list of T cell receptor beta chains from one sample in a study of shared clonotypes between healthy human individuals. Profiling relied on immunoSEQ multiplex PCR, and the TCRdb table lists in-frame clones only, not all of them. Among some 1.4 million clones listed, more than 95% were seen once. The sample taken for sequencing was naive CD4+ T cells sorted from blood. Every receptor here comes from a man in his thirties or forties in good health. The CDR3 runs from the conserved cysteine through the conserved F or W. A D gene is named only where the DNA matches it firmly. Clone size is given for some rows only: seen once, a few or many times, or a class if the clone is expanded.

TRBJ2-7 - TRBV7-2 once CASSLEDSTYEQYF TGTGCCAGCAGCTTAGAAGATTCGACCTACGAGCAGTACTTC
TRBJ2-4 - TRBV5-5 - CASSLWTLGDRAKNIQYF TGTGCCAGCAGCTTATGGACCCTTGGAGACCGGGCCAAAAACATTCAGTACTTC
TRBJ2-7 TRBD1 TRBV7-6 - CASSLSWDSEYSYEQYF TGTGCCAGCAGCTTATCCTGGGACAGTGAGTATTCCTACGAGCAGTACTTC
TRBJ1-1 TRBD1 TRBV5-1 - CASSKGQGEAFF TGCGCCAGCAGCAAAGGACAGGGTGAAGCTTTCTTT
TRBJ2-7 - TRBV6-5 - CASNLRVYEQYF TGTGCCAGCAATTTAAGGGTCTACGAGCAGTACTTC
TRBJ2-7 - TRBV9 - CASSVRPYEQYF TGTGCCAGCAGCGTGCGACCCTACGAGCAGTACTTC
TRBJ2-3 TRBD2 TRBV7-9 - CASSRTSGLTDTQYF TGTGCCAGCAGCCGGACTAGCGGACTCACAGATACGCAGTATTTT
TRBJ2-7 - TRBV5-1 - CASSLSFGYEQYF TGCGCCAGCAGCTTGTCGTTCGGCTACGAGCAGTACTTC
TRBJ1-1 - TRBV18 - CASSPLSREDEAFF TGTGCCAGCTCACCACTATCCAGGGAGGATGAAGCTTTCTTT
TRBJ1-1 TRBD1 TRBV6-5 - CASSQTGEGGAEAFF TGTGCCAGCAGTCAAACAGGGGAAGGGGGAGCTGAAGCTTTCTTT
TRBJ2-5 TRBD1 TRBV5-1 - CASSLDRAETQYF TGCGCCAGCAGCTTAGACAGGGCTGAGACCCAGTACTTC
TRBJ2-7 - TRBV14 - CASSLEMLGEQYF TGTGCCAGCAGCCTGGAAATGTTGGGCGAGCAGTACTTC
TRBJ2-2 TRBD2 TRBV5-1 - CASSWELAGASGELFF TGCGCCAGCAGCTGGGAACTAGCGGGAGCATCCGGGGAGCTGTTTTTT
TRBJ2-5 - TRBV5-4 - CASSLVRGPRETQYF TGTGCCAGCAGCTTGGTCCGGGGGCCAAGGGAGACCCAGTACTTC
TRBJ2-1 - TRBV9 - CASSVGGISYNEQFF TGTGCCAGCAGCGTCGGCGGGATCTCCTACAATGAGCAGTTCTTC
TRBJ2-5 - TRBV18 - CASSPRTGETQYF TGTGCCAGCTCACCGAGAACGGGGGAGACCCAGTACTTC
TRBJ2-3 TRBD2 TRBV6-5 - CASSFSGRTDTQYF TGTGCCAGCAGCTTTAGCGGGCGCACAGATACGCAGTATTTT
TRBJ2-2 - TRBV2 - CASRQGNTGELFF TGTGCCAGCAGACAGGGGAACACCGGGGAGCTGTTTTTT
TRBJ2-5 - TRBV4-1 - CASSQDERKETQYF TGCGCCAGCAGCCAAGACGAAAGGAAAGAGACCCAGTACTTC
TRBJ2-5 TRBD2 TRBV9 - CASSISGTSGTETQYF TGTGCCAGCAGCATATCCGGGACTAGCGGGACCGAGACCCAGTACTTC
TRBJ2-5 - TRBV5-1 - CASSLVVEETQYF TGCGCCAGCAGCTTGGTTGTGGAAGAGACCCAGTACTTC
TRBJ1-1 - TRBV29-1 - CSVMQTAGSAEAFF TGCAGCGTGATGCAGACGGCTGGTAGCGCTGAAGCTTTCTTT